These 30 T cell receptor beta chains were all obtained from the same sample, sequenced in a study of T cell responses to AZD1222 COVID-19 vaccine. Here immunoSEQ multiplex PCR was the method, and the copy in TCRdb shows in-frame clones only, minus some. In the table there are 80,000 to 95,000 clones, roughly 90% of which are singletons. The sample here was peripheral blood, taken on day 0 of MenACWY control vaccination. All receptors come from an adult in good health.

The chain employs TRBV5-6 and TRBJ2-3, with D perhaps TRBD2 (6 bases). Trimming took 4 bases from V and 2 from J, leaving 17 bases between them. This CDR3 contains 16 residues. Germline lookup yields CDR1 SGHDT and CDR2 YYEEEE. CDR3 sequence reads: CASSTLLATHTDTQYF. The CDR3 region has the DNA TGTGCCAGCAGCACCTTGCTAGCGACTCACACAGATACGCAGTATTTT.

This clone was counted once. The rearrangement links TRBV4-3 to TRBJ1-6; D not certain. Germline loops: CDR1 LGHNA, CDR2 YSLEER. The CDR3 sequence is 18 residues long. Trimming took 0 bases from V and 0 from J, leaving 12 bases between them. CDR3: CASSQDPPPRSYNSPLHF. In DNA form, the CDR3 reads TGCGCCAGCAGCCAAGATCCACCCCCCCGCTCCTATAATTCACCCCTCCACTTT.

The chain carries TRBV2 and TRBJ2-5; perhaps TRBD2 as D (7 bases). The CDR3 length is 14 residues. Trimming left V 0 bases short and J 5 bases short, with 10 bases between. Per the germline V gene, CDR1 is SNHLY and CDR2 is FYNNEI. Here the CDR3 DNA reads TGTGCCAGCAGTGAAGCGGGGGGGCCTGAGACCCAGTACTTC. It specifies CASSEAGGPETQYF.

The chain has TRBV11-2 and TRBJ1-1, with D perhaps matching TRBD1 (5 bases). This CDR3 is 13 amino acids long. V gave up 4 bases and J gave up 6 bases, with 12 bases separating them. Germline V lookup: CDR1 SGHAT, CDR2 FQNNGV. The CDR3 DNA sequence: TGTGCCAGCAGCTATGGTAGGGGATCTGAAGCTTTCTTT. Protein: CASSYGRGSEAFF. Complete variable domain (other parts from reference TRBV11-2 and TRBJ1-1): EAGVAQSPRYKIIEKRQSVAFWCNPISGHATLYWYQQILGQGPKLLIQFQNNGVVDDSQLPKDRFSAERLKGVDSTLKIQPAKLEDSAVYLCASSYGRGSEAFFGQGTRLTVV.

The chain links TRBV6-5 to TRBJ2-7, with 8 bases lining up with TRBD1. Germline CDR1 reads MNHEY; CDR2 reads SVGAGI. The V gene end was trimmed by 6 bases and the J gene end by 2 bases; junction bases not matched to a gene: 6. This CDR3 region has 14 residues. Here the CDR3 DNA reads TGTGCCAGCAGCGCACAGGGGGGACCCTACGAGCAGTACTTC. It specifies CASSAQGGPYEQYF.

This clone has a handful of counts. The rearrangement joins TRBV19 to TRBJ1-2; D is perhaps TRBD1 (6 bases). The CDR3 is 15 residues long. Germline V gene lookup returns CDR1 LNHDA and CDR2 SQIVND (reference sequence). Trimming stripped 3 bases from V and 8 bases from J, with 19 bases between. CDR3 in amino acids: CASSIVRDMGGGYTF. The CDR3 coding sequence is TGTGCCAGTAGTATCGTTCGGGACATGGGAGGCGGCTACACCTTC.

The chain is built from TRBV6-6 and TRBJ2-7; D possibly corresponds to TRBD1 (6 bases). V was trimmed by 5 bases and J by 4 bases, leaving 9 bases between them. CDR3 length equals 12 residues. The germline V gene encodes CDR1 MNHNY and CDR2 SVGAGI (reference sequence). The CDR3, as DNA: TGTGCCAGCAGTATACAGGGTTACGAGCAGTACTTC. Protein product: CASSIQGYEQYF.

The J gene is TRBJ2-1, the V gene TRBV5-4; D is unresolved. V was clipped by 2 bases and J by 0 bases, with 12 bases between them. This CDR3 is 16 amino acids long. Per germline, CDR1 SGHNT and CDR2 YYREEE (reference sequence). The CDR3 sequence is CASSFAAASSYNEQFF. CDR3 nucleotide sequence: TGTGCCAGCAGCTTCGCCGCGGCAAGCTCCTACAATGAGCAGTTCTTC.

This chain joins TRBV5-6 and TRBJ2-1, with D maybe TRBD2 (6 bases). The ends were cut back, 2 bases at V and 0 bases at J, with 15 bases in the middle. This CDR3 comprises 17 residues. Germline-derived CDR1 and CDR2 are SGHDT and YYEEEE. This CDR3 is CASSFRGAGFSYNEQFF. For the CDR3, the DNA is TGTGCCAGCAGCTTCCGCGGAGCGGGTTTCTCCTACAATGAGCAGTTCTTC.

This clone has a single count. The V gene is TRBV12-5, the J gene TRBJ1-1; the D is unclear. There are 16 residues in the CDR3. Trimming removed 4 bases from V and 3 bases from J, with 18 bases in between. The germline CDR1 and CDR2 sequences are LGHNT and FRNRAP. The CDR3 loop is CASGSYRFSGDTEAFF. Here the CDR3 DNA reads TGTGCTAGTGGTTCGTACCGGTTTTCTGGGGACACTGAAGCTTTCTTT. The full variable domain, rest sourced from reference TRBV12-5 and TRBJ1-1, is DARVTQTPRHKVTEMGQEVTMRCQPILGHNTVFWYRQTMMQGLELLAYFRNRAPLDDSGMPKDRFSAEMPDATLATLKIQPSEPRDSAVYFCASGSYRFSGDTEAFFGQGTRLTVV.

This chain joins TRBV18 and TRBJ1-5, with TRBD1 identical over 11 bases. J gave up 4 bases and V 6 bases, and 5 bases lay outside the gene matches. Germline V CDR1 and CDR2: KGHSH, LQKENI. The CDR3 loop spans 15 amino acids. The CDR3 DNA reads TGTGCCAGCTCGGTCGGACAGGGGGCAAATCAGCCCCAGCATTTT. As protein: CASSVGQGANQPQHF.

The chain has TRBV6-5 and TRBJ2-2; TRBD1 aligns across 7 bases. CDR3 size: 12 residues. The germline CDR1 and CDR2 sequences are MNHEY and SVGAGI. After removal of 7 bases from V and 4 bases from J, the junction contained 0 bases not matched to a gene. The CDR3 DNA is TGTGCCAGCAACAGGGGCACCGGGGAGCTGTTTTTT. Amino acids: CASNRGTGELFF.

The chain has TRBV3-1 (or the pseudogene TRBV3-2) and TRBJ2-2; a weak D match, TRBD2 (6 bases). The CDR3 loop spans 18 amino acids. Germline CDR1 reads LGHDT; CDR2 reads YNNKEL (reference sequence). V lost 0 bases, J lost 4 bases, and 18 bases lay in between. CDR3 loop: CASSQDEASVGGTGELFF. In DNA, the CDR3 is TGTGCCAGCAGCCAAGATGAGGCTAGCGTGGGGGGCACCGGGGAGCTGTTTTTT.

The chain employs TRBV2 and TRBJ1-1; 8 bases match TRBD1. The V gene's germline CDR1 is SNHLY and CDR2 FYNNEI. The CDR3 spans 15 residues. V was clipped by 6 bases and J by 1 base; unmatched bases: 7. The CDR3 protein is CASRTGGTGNTEAFF. CDR3 DNA: TGTGCCAGCAGGACTGGTGGGACAGGGAACACTGAAGCTTTCTTT.

This clone was detected a few times. The V and J genes are TRBV6-6 and TRBJ1-1, with TRBD1 matching 7 bases. Germline lookup yields CDR1 MNHNY and CDR2 SVGAGI (reference sequence). There are 14 residues in the CDR3. V lost 3 bases and J lost 1; bases outside the gene matches: 2. The CDR3 region is CASSYAGGNTEAFF. CDR3 sequence (DNA): TGTGCCAGCAGTTATGCAGGGGGGAACACTGAAGCTTTCTTT.

The chain is built from TRBV5-8 and TRBJ1-2, with D perhaps TRBD1 (5 bases). Germline CDR1 SGHTS, CDR2 YDEGEE. The CDR3 length is 14 residues. The ends were cut back, 2 bases at V and 2 bases at J, with 10 bases in the middle. CDR3 sequence reads: CASSLVRVNYGYTF. CDR3 in DNA: TGTGCCAGCAGCTTAGTCAGGGTCAACTATGGCTACACCTTC. Full variable domain (rest looked up from reference TRBV5-8 and TRBJ1-2): EAGVTQSPTHLIKTRGQQATLRCSPISGHTSVYWYQQALGLGLQFLLWYDEGEERNRGNFPPRFSGRQFPNYSSELNVNALELEDSALYLCASSLVRVNYGYTFGSGTRLTVV.

The chain is built from TRBV3-1 (or the pseudogene TRBV3-2) and TRBJ1-2; tentative D call: TRBD1 (5 bases). Trimming took 4 bases from V and 6 from J, leaving 15 bases between them. The CDR3 extends over 14 amino acids. In germline, CDR1 is LGHDT, CDR2 YNNKEL (reference sequence). The CDR3 nucleotides are TGTGCCAGCAGCCCCGGCGGCGGGGCTCATGGCTACACCTTC. Protein product: CASSPGGGAHGYTF.

In regard to this clone: The same CDR3 can be traced to other DNA sequences in this sample. The V and J genes are TRBV12-3 or TRBV12-4 and TRBJ1-2; D not resolved. Trimming cost V 1 base and J 4 bases, with 7 bases left between them. The CDR3 has 13 residues. The CDR3 sequence is CASSLVAAYGYTF. In nucleotides, the CDR3 is TGTGCCAGCAGTTTAGTGGCTGCCTATGGCTACACCTTC.

The rearrangement links TRBV12-5 to TRBJ2-3; 7 bases fit TRBD1. Per the germline V gene, CDR1 is LGHNT and CDR2 is FRNRAP. The CDR3 has 13 amino acids. With V trimmed by 8 bases and J by 2 bases, 4 bases remained unmatched. CDR3 protein: CASKQGNTDTQYF. CDR3 sequence (DNA): TGTGCTAGTAAACAGGGGAACACAGATACGCAGTATTTT.

The rearrangement links TRBV3-1 (or the pseudogene TRBV3-2) to TRBJ2-7, with 8 positions matching TRBD1. The CDR3 spans 16 residues. Trimming removed 1 base from V and 5 bases from J; junction bases left unmatched: 10. Germline V gene sequence: CDR1 LGHDT, CDR2 YNNKEL (reference sequence). CDR3 sequence reads: CASSQGWRTGFHEQYF. DNA of the CDR3: TGTGCCAGCAGCCAAGGTTGGAGGACAGGGTTCCACGAGCAGTACTTC.

V usage is TRBV5-1 and J usage is TRBJ1-1; perhaps TRBD1 as D (6 bases). The germline V and J ends were trimmed by 2 bases and 1 base, with 15 bases remaining between them. The germline V gene encodes CDR1 SGHRS and CDR2 YFSETQ. The CDR3 loop spans 16 amino acids. The CDR3 DNA is TGCGCCAGCAGCTTTGGGCCTCGGACAGCGAACACTGAAGCTTTCTTT. Translation gives CASSFGPRTANTEAFF.

This clone was counted once. The chain is built from TRBV5-1 and TRBJ2-3; D gene unclear. Deletions cut 1 base from V and 3 bases from J, with 15 bases between. The CDR3 runs 16 residues. Germline V gives CDR1 SGHRS, CDR2 YFSETQ. The CDR3 is CASSLLISPPTDTQYF. CDR3 sequence (DNA): TGCGCCAGCAGCTTGCTTATCTCCCCCCCGACAGATACGCAGTATTTT.

This clone was observed once. This chain connects TRBV21-1 to TRBJ2-3; the table's D gene call, TRBD1, was not cross checked with the DNA. TRBV21-1 is a known pseudogene. This CDR3 is 20 amino acids long. The CDR3 loop reads CASIPPKAMGGQGFTDTQYF. The DNA of the CDR3 is TGTGCCAGCATCCCCCCGAAGGCGATGGGCGGACAGGGGTTCACAGATACGCAGTATTTT.

This clone appeared a few times. This chain joins TRBV7-9 and TRBJ1-6; weak D call: TRBD1 (5 bases). From germline, CDR1 is SEHNR and CDR2 FQNEAQ (reference sequence). The V and J ends lost 5 bases and 4 bases respectively, with 9 bases between them. CDR3 length: 14 amino acids. CDR3 in amino acids: CASSEGQYNSPLHF. The CDR3 bases are TGTGCCAGCAGCGAGGGGCAGTATAATTCACCCCTCCACTTT.

The V and J genes are TRBV5-1 and TRBJ2-2; D gene uncertain. The CDR3 has 15 amino acids. V was pared by 7 bases and J by 6 bases, with 19 bases between. Germline V CDR1 and CDR2: SGHRS, YFSETQ. CDR3: CASSPTGDEAGELFF. In nucleotides, the CDR3 is TGCGCCAGCTCCCCTACTGGGGATGAGGCCGGGGAGCTGTTTTTT.

The chain is built from TRBV18 and TRBJ1-1; 9 positions agree with TRBD1. This CDR3 is built from 16 residues. Germline V gene lookup returns CDR1 KGHSH and CDR2 LQKENI. V lost 3 bases and J lost 3; bases outside the gene matches: 8. The chain's CDR3 is CASSPTQTGGDTEAFF. Here the CDR3 DNA reads TGTGCCAGCTCACCTACGCAGACAGGGGGGGACACTGAAGCTTTCTTT.

The chain uses TRBV14 and TRBJ2-1, with TRBD1 matching 9 bases. Germline assignment: CDR1 SGHDN and CDR2 FVKESK. V lost 2 bases, J lost 2 bases, and 4 bases stayed unmatched. This CDR3 spans 16 amino acids. The CDR3 sequence is CASSQPGTGTYNEQFF. DNA of the CDR3: TGTGCCAGCAGCCAACCCGGGACAGGGACCTACAATGAGCAGTTCTTC.

This chain links TRBV6-5 with TRBJ1-1; tentatively, D is TRBD1 (5 bases). This CDR3 contains 14 residues. V shed 4 bases and J shed 7 bases, with 16 bases lying between them. Germline CDR1 MNHEY, CDR2 SVGAGI. CDR3 sequence: CASSFISGSGEAFF. CDR3 bases: TGTGCCAGCAGTTTTATCTCAGGGTCTGGTGAAGCTTTCTTT.

V gene TRBV5-1 combines with J gene TRBJ2-7; weak D call: TRBD1 (6 bases). Trimming pared 4 bases from V and 5 bases from J, leaving 19 bases between. CDR1 is SGHRS and CDR2 is YFSETQ in the germline V gene. The CDR3 totals 15 residues. CDR3 nucleotides: TGCGCCAGCAGCATAGAGAGGGGGATTTGGGACGAGCAGTACTTC. It is translated as CASSIERGIWDEQYF.

The chain couples TRBV4-3 to TRBJ1-3; maybe TRBD1 (5 bases). Germline V gene lookup returns CDR1 LGHNA and CDR2 YSLEER. Trimming removed 0 bases from V and 0 bases from J, with 18 bases in between. CDR3 length: 19 residues. The CDR3 here is CASSQDFPVAGHSGNTIYF. In DNA, the CDR3 is TGCGCCAGCAGCCAAGATTTCCCCGTGGCAGGGCACTCTGGAAACACCATATATTTT.